Listed here are 4 T cell receptor beta chains from one sample, sequenced in a study of regulatory T cells in long-lasting Graves disease. Time point meaning: newly diagnosed GD, antithyroid drugs for less than 3 months. With RNA extracted from PBMCs as input, the TCR library was made. CDR3-region Arm-PCR and iRepertoire HTBI primers produced the TCR beta libraries. Using its own MiXCR run on the multiplex PCR reads, TCRdb lists one record per CDR3 protein. The data contain roughly 500,000 distinct CDR3 sequences, about 12% of them singletons. The data were also submitted as part of a second study, on T cells in Graves' hyperthyroidism and ophthalmopathy.

The sequences come from peripheral blood mononuclear cells (PBMCs), collected at new diagnosis, from a patient treated with antithyroid drugs. These receptors all come from a woman in her thirties with Graves disease.

This clonotype was counted only a few times. The genes are TRBV5-4 and TRBJ1-2; 10 bases are shared with TRBD1. The CDR3 totals 15 residues. The germline CDR1 and CDR2 sequences are SGHNT and YYREEE (reference sequence). V shed 3 bases and J 4 bases; nucleotides not matched to a gene: 6. Here the CDR3 reads CASSSRGQGLYGYTF. As DNA, the CDR3 is TGTGCCAGCAGCTCAAGGGGACAGGGGCTCTATGGCTACACCTTC.

This clonotype was recorded many times. The J gene is TRBJ2-1, the V gene TRBV7-9; TRBD2 aligns across 9 bases. The CDR3 is made up of 16 amino acids. Germline CDR1 SEHNR, CDR2 FQNEAQ (reference sequence). V shed 1 base and J 8 bases; nucleotides not matched to a gene: 9. In DNA, the CDR3 is TGTGCCAGCAGCTTAGTTCGTAGCGGGAGTCAGCATGAGCAGTTCTTC. Its translation is CASSLVRSGSQHEQFF.

This CDR3 is CASRLDSLSYEQYF. The CDR3 DNA reads as TGCGCCAGCAGACTAGACAGCCTATCCTACGAGCAGTACTTC. The rearrangement joins TRBV5-1 to TRBJ2-7; D tentatively fits TRBD1 or TRBD2 (5 bases each). Per the germline V gene, CDR1 is SGHRS and CDR2 is YFSETQ. Trimming pared 5 bases from V and 1 base from J, leaving 13 bases between. The CDR3 spans 14 residues.

This clonotype was detected only once. This may stem from a read error, because a much larger clone lies one nucleotide away. This chain connects TRBV18 to TRBJ1-5; a possible D gene is TRBD1 (5 bases). Germline CDR1 is KGHSH and CDR2 is LQKENI. CDR3 size: 15 residues. The chain's CDR3 is CVSSQTGTPNQPQHF. CDR3 sequence (DNA): TGTGTCAGCTCACAGACCGGGACCCCGAATCAGCCCCAGCATTTT. Together with reference TRBV18 and TRBJ1-5, the CDR3 gives the full variable domain: NAGVMQNPRHLVRRRGQEARLRCSPMKGHSHVYWYRQLPEEGLKFMVYLQKENIIDESGMPKERFSAEFPKEGPSILRIQQVVRGDSAAYFCVSSQTGTPNQPQHFGDGTRLSIL.